This TCR beta chain was captured by sequencing in a study of blood T cell repertoires in COVID-19 (TCRdb year 2020). With respect to the entire study: Samples covering the acute and convalescent phases of COVID-19 were provided by collaborators in the United States, Italy and Spain. The samples were drawn from the first 160 participants of the ongoing ImmuneRACE study and from 1,200 or so subjects provided by 6 global collaborators. A de-identified subject ID, COVID-19 status, age in years and sex were almost always included in the sample metadata. HLA class I and class II types, where available, came from metadata supplied by the sample provider rather than from assay-based typing. A freely available public database, intended as a resource for researchers studying the immune response to SARS-CoV-2, is where the repertoires were released. The material from the prospective study consisted of cDNA or gDNA derived from T cells, B-cell-depleted T cells, or PBMCs. Deeply sampled blood TCRbeta repertoires from subjects exposed to, actively infected with, or recovered from COVID-19 were included in the dataset.

About this clone: Its cognate antigen has yet to be identified. No base quality values were provided; no much bigger clone lies one nucleotide off.

As encoded in the germline V gene, CDR1 is SQVTM while CDR2 is ANQGSEA. Trimming removed 5 bases from V and 0 bases from J, leaving 16 bases between the germline ends. Reading from cysteine to phenylalanine, the CDR3 counts 15 amino acids. The read is trimmed to its CDR3 DNA, 45 bases read in frame from base 1. Study-level results and caveats: How much clinical and demographic metadata was included differed by source and by participant, and the metadata was provided uncurated.

TCRbeta CDR3 regions were amplified from genomic DNA by means of the immunoSEQ Assay, a bias-controlled multiplex PCR. The paper's processing steps were these. The number of nucleated cells in each sample was estimated from the amplification of reference gene primers within the assay. Sequence reads were collapsed and filtered to measure the absolute abundance of every unique TCRbeta CDR3 rearrangement. Productive Simpson clonality was computed per sample as the square root of Simpson's diversity index over productive rearrangements. TCRdb provides this immuneACCESS table in a form limited to in-frame rearrangements. Some clones are lacking; in checked studies, under half of them reflect an unresolved V gene, and why the rest are absent is not known. The V and J calls and clone size are taken from that table; D and trimming were inferred from the DNA. This sample comprises 150,000 to 200,000 clones, 60% to 85% of them detected only once. Just over 8.5% of the sample rests with the top ten.

The collaborating institutions used their own protocols to collect whole blood in K2EDTA tubes. For TCRbeta analysis, collaborators shipped samples in one of three forms: frozen whole blood, isolated PBMCs, or DNA extracted from either of those sample types. Sequenced material: peripheral blood. The TCR originated in a woman aged 50 to 60 with active or convalescent COVID-19. The rearranged chain carries TRBV29-1 and TRBJ1-1, with the D gene too uncertain to name. The DNA sequence reads TGCAGCGTTTCTTCAGGAATGCTCCTGAACACTGAAGCTTTCTTT. This codes for CSVSSGMLLNTEAFF.